The sequence of this TCR beta chain was determined in a study of cytomegalovirus exposure and HLA in healthy donors. As for this clone: The antigen is not known.

The CDR3 is 15 amino acids. The V end lost 1 base, the J end lost 0 bases, and 7 bases lay between the germline ends. Germline assignment: CDR1 MNHNS and CDR2 SASEGT. Study-wide points: The investigators catalogued some 150 TCR beta chains as cytomegalovirus-associated. Prediction of most subjects' HLA-A and HLA-B alleles by TCR beta sequences was reportedly accurate.

PCR was performed using 60 Vbeta and 13 Jbeta primers. Sequenced by immunoSEQ multiplex PCR; TCRdb stores in-frame clones only, minus some. The table records approximately 120,000 clones, 77% of them present only once. This TCR was recovered from a man in his forties in good health and CMV-seropositive. The chain joins TRBV6-1 to TRBJ1-5; no clear D. The sample comprised PBMCs. The CDR3 bases are TGTGCCAGCAGTGAAGAGGCGGTTAGCAATCAGCCCCAGCATTTT. This gives the protein CASSEEAVSNQPQHF.